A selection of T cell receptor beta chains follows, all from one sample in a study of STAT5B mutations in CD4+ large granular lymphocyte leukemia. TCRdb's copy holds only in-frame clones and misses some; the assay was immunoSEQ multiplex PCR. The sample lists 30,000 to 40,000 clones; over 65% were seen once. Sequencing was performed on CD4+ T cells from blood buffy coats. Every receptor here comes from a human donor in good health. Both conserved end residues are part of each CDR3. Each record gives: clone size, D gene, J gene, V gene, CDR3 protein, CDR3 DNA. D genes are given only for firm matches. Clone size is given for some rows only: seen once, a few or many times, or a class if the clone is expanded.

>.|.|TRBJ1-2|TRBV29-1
CSVDPHPRGGYTF
TGCAGCGTTGATCCCCACCCCCGCGGTGGCTACACCTTC
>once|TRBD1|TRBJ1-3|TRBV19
CASSNDRASGNTIYF
TGTGCCAGTAGTAACGACAGGGCGTCTGGAAACACCATATATTTT
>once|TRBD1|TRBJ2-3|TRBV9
CASSSRTGTDTQYF
TGTGCCAGCTCCAGCCGGACAGGAACAGATACGCAGTATTTT
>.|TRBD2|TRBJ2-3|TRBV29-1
CSAGASGRTDTQYF
TGCAGCGCCGGGGCTAGCGGGCGCACAGATACGCAGTATTTT
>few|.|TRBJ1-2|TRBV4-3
CASSQETANYGYTF
TGCGCCAGCAGCCAAGAGACGGCTAACTATGGCTACACCTTC
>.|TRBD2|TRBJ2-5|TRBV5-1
CASSSGAGRAQETQYF
TGCGCCAGCAGCTCTGGTGCAGGGAGGGCCCAAGAGACCCAGTACTTC
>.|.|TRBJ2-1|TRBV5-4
CASSLKALLRHNEQFF
TGTGCCAGCAGCTTGAAGGCCCTCCTACGGCACAATGAGCAGTTCTTC
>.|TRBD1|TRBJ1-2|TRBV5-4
CASSWTGGYGYTF
TGTGCCAGCAGTTGGACAGGGGGCTATGGCTACACCTTC
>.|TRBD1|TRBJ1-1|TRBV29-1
CSVDRGRNTEAFF
TGCAGCGTAGACAGGGGGAGGAACACTGAAGCTTTCTTT
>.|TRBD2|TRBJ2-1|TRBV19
CASSPRLAGDNEQFF
TGTGCCAGTAGTCCTAGATTAGCGGGGGACAATGAGCAGTTCTTC
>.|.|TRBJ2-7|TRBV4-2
CASSQDLAAYSYEQYF
TGTGCCAGCAGCCAAGATCTTGCAGCTTACTCCTACGAGCAGTACTTC
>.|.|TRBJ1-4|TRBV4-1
CASSPLGGQNEKLFF
TGCGCCAGCAGTCCACTAGGTGGGCAGAATGAAAAACTGTTTTTT
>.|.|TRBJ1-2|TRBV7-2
CASSLTRQHGYTF
TGTGCCAGCAGCTTAACTAGACAGCATGGCTACACCTTC
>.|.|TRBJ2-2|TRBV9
CASSVGGGGGTGELFF
TGTGCCAGCAGCGTAGGGGGTGGGGGCGGCACCGGGGAGCTGTTTTTT
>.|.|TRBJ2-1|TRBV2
CASSERESSYNEQFF
TGTGCCAGCAGTGAAAGGGAGAGCTCCTACAATGAGCAGTTCTTC
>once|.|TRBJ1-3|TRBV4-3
CASSQDLLGTGNTIYF
TGCGCCAGCAGCCAAGATCTTTTGGGGACTGGAAACACCATATATTTT
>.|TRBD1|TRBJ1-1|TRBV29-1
CSGQGGNTEAFF
TGCAGCGGACAGGGTGGGAACACTGAAGCTTTCTTT
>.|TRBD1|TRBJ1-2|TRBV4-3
CASSQEWGARQGRNGYTF
TGCGCCAGCAGCCAAGAGTGGGGAGCCCGACAGGGTCGGAATGGCTACACCTTC
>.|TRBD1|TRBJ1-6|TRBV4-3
CASSQRLDRARNSPLHF
TGCGCCAGCAGCCAACGCCTGGACAGGGCTCGAAATTCACCCCTCCACTTT
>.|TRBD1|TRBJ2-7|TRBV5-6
CASSETQGAREQYF
TGTGCCAGCAGCGAGACACAGGGGGCGCGAGAGCAGTACTTC
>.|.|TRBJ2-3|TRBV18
CASSRDFFTDTQYF
TGTGCCAGCTCCCGGGACTTCTTCACAGATACGCAGTATTTT
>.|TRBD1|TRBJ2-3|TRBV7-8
CASSFRTGSTDTQYF
TGTGCCAGCAGCTTCAGGACAGGGAGCACAGATACGCAGTATTTT
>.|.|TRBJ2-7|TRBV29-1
CSAKPLQGGEQYF
TGCAGCGCTAAGCCACTACAGGGTGGCGAGCAGTACTTC
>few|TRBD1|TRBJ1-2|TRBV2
CASSDQGDYGYTF
TGTGCCAGCAGTGATCAGGGGGACTATGGCTACACCTTC
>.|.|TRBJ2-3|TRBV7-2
CASSLIFFSGDTQYF
TGTGCCAGCAGCCTAATCTTCTTCAGCGGAGATACGCAGTATTTT
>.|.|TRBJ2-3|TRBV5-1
CASSLDSPTSTQYF
TGCGCCAGCAGCTTGGACAGTCCGACCAGCACGCAGTATTTT
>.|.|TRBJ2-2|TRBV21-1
CASSKTGGCTGELFF
TGTGCCAGCAGCAAAACAGGGGGATGCACCGGGGAGCTGTTTTTT
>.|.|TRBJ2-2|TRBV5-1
CASSSDGYTGELFF
TGCGCCAGCAGCTCGGACGGATACACCGGGGAGCTGTTTTTT
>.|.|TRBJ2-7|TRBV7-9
CASSLAVKDYEQYF
TGTGCCAGCAGCTTAGCAGTAAAAGACTACGAGCAGTACTTC
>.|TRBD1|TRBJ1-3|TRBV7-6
CASSRDRTSGNTIYF
TGTGCCAGCAGCCGGGACAGAACCTCTGGAAACACCATATATTTT
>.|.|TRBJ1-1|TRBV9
CASSVIPGGTEAFF
TGTGCCAGCAGCGTAATTCCGGGAGGCACTGAAGCTTTCTTT
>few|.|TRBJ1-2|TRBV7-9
CASTPRGGGNYGYTF
TGTGCCAGCACCCCCAGGGGAGGGGGAAACTATGGCTACACCTTC
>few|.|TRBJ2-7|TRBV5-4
CASSLKTPEEQYF
TGTGCCAGCAGCTTGAAGACCCCGGAAGAGCAGTACTTC
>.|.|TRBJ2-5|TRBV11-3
CASSFTGHLQETQYF
TGTGCCAGCAGCTTCACTGGTCACTTACAAGAGACCCAGTACTTC
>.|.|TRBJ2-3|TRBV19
CASTPRDPSTDTQYF
TGTGCCAGTACACCCCGGGACCCCAGCACAGATACGCAGTATTTT
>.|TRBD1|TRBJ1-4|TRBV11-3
CASSPWTGEEEKLFF
TGTGCCAGCAGCCCCTGGACAGGGGAGGAAGAAAAACTGTTTTTT
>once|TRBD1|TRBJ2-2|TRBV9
CASSVDGTGAPGELFF
TGTGCCAGCAGCGTAGACGGGACAGGGGCCCCCGGGGAGCTGTTTTTT
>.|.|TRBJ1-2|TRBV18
CASSPPFAGSGGYGYTF
TGTGCCAGCTCACCACCTTTTGCGGGGTCTGGTGGCTATGGCTACACCTTC
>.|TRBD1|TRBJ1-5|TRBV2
CASIGTGGNQPQHF
TGTGCCAGCATTGGGACAGGGGGCAATCAGCCCCAGCATTTT
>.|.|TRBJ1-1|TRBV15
CATSSHALNTEAFF
TGTGCCACCAGCAGTCATGCCCTGAACACTGAAGCTTTCTTT
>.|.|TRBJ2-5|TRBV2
CASRNYQETQYF
TGTGCCAGCAGGAACTACCAAGAGACCCAGTACTTC
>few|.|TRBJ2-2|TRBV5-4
CASSLDPGTGELFF
TGTGCCAGCAGCTTGGATCCTGGGACCGGGGAGCTGTTTTTT
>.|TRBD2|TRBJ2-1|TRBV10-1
CASKRKSGGRFF
TGCGCCAGCAAACGGAAAAGCGGGGGCCGGTTCTTC
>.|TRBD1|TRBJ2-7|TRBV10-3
CAISRGTGENEQYF
TGTGCCATCAGTCGAGGGACAGGGGAAAACGAGCAGTACTTC
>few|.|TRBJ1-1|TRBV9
CASSVVGQNTEAFF
TGTGCCAGCAGCGTCGTCGGACAGAACACTGAAGCTTTCTTT
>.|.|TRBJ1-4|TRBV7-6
CASSLEGGAGEKLFF
TGTGCCAGCAGCTTAGAGGGCGGGGCTGGGGAAAAACTGTTTTTT
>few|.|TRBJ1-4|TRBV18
CASSPPQGVEKLFF
TGTGCCAGCTCACCACCGCAAGGAGTTGAAAAACTGTTTTTT
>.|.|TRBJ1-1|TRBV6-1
CASSSQQLNTEAFF
TGTGCCAGCAGCTCACAACAACTGAACACTGAAGCTTTCTTT
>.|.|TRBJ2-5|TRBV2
CASSGVDGETQYF
TGTGCCAGCAGTGGGGTAGATGGAGAGACCCAGTACTTC
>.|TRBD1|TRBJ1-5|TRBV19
CASSGHWDRAYQPQHF
TGTGCCAGTAGTGGGCATTGGGACAGGGCGTACCAGCCCCAGCATTTT
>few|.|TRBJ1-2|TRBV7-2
CASSQPTGTYGYTF
TGTGCCAGCAGCCAACCGACCGGGACATATGGCTACACCTTC